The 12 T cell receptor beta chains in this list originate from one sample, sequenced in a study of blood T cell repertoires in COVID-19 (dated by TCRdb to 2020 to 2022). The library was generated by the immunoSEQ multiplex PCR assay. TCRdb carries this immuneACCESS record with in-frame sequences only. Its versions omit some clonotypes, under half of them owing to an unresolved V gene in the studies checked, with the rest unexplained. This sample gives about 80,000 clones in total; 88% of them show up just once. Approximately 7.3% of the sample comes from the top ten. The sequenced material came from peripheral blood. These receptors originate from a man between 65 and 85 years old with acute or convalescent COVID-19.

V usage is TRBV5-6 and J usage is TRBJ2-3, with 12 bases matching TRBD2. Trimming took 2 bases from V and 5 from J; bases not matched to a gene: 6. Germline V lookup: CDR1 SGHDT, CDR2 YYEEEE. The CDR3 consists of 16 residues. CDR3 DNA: TGTGCCAGCAGCTTCCGGCTAGCGGGAGGGGGAGATACGCAGTATTTT. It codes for CASSFRLAGGGDTQYF.

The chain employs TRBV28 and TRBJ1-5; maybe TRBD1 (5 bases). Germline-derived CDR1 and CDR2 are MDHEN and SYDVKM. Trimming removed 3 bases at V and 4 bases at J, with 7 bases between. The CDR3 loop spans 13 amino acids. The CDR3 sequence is CASSFPGNQPQHF. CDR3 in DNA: TGTGCCAGCAGTTTTCCAGGGAATCAGCCCCAGCATTTT.

CDR3 bases: TGCAGCGTTGAATTACAGGGTGGCACTGAAGCTTTCTTT. This gives the protein CSVELQGGTEAFF. This chain connects TRBV29-1 to TRBJ1-1; possibly TRBD1 for D (6 bases). CDR1 and CDR2 from the germline V gene are SQVTM and ANQGSEA. CDR3 length: 13 amino acids. V lost 2 bases, J lost 4 bases, and 11 bases lay in between. Full variable domain (outside the CDR3, taken from reference TRBV29-1 and TRBJ1-1): SAVISQKPSRDICQRGTSLTIQCQVDSQVTMMFWYRQQPGQSLTLIATANQGSEATYESGFVIDKFPISRPNLTFSTLTVSNMSPEDSSIYLCSVELQGGTEAFFGQGTRLTVV.

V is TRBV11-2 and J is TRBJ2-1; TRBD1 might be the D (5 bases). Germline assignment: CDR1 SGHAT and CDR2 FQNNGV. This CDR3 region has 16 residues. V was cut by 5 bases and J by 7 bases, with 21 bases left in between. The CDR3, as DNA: TGTGCCAGCAGCCAACGAGACAGTTTGTTTTGGAATGAGCAGTTCTTC. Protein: CASSQRDSLFWNEQFF. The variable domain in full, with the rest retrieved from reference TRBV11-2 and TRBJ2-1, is EAGVAQSPRYKIIEKRQSVAFWCNPISGHATLYWYQQILGQGPKLLIQFQNNGVVDDSQLPKDRFSAERLKGVDSTLKIQPAKLEDSAVYLCASSQRDSLFWNEQFFGPGTRLTVL.

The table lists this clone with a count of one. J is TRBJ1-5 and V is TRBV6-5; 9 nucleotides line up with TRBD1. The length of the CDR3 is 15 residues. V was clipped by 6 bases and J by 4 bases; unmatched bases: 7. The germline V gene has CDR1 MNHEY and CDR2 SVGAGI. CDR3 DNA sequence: TGTGCCAGCAGACCCGGGACAGGGAAAAATCAGCCCCAGCATTTT. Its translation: CASRPGTGKNQPQHF.

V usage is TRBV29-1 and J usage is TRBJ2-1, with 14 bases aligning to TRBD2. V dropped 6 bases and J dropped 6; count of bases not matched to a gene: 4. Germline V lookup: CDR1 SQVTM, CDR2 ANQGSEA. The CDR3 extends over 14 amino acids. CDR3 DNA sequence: TGCAGCGTCGCCGGGACTAGCGGGAGCAATGAGCAGTTCTTC. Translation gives CSVAGTSGSNEQFF.

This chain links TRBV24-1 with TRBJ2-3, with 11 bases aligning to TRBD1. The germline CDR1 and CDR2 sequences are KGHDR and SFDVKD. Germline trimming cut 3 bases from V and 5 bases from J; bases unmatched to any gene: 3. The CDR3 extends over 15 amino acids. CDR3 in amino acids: CATSDRGQGEDTQYF. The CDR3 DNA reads TGTGCCACCAGTGATAGGGGACAGGGGGAAGATACGCAGTATTTT.

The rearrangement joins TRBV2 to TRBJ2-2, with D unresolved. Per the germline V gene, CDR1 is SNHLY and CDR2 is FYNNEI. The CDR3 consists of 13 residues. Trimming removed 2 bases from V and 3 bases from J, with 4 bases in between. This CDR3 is CASSEQYTGELFF. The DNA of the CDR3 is TGTGCCAGCAGTGAACAATACACCGGGGAGCTGTTTTTT. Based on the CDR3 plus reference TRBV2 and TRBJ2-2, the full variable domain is EPEVTQTPSHQVTQMGQEVILRCVPISNHLYFYWYRQILGQKVEFLVSFYNNEISEKSEIFDDQFSVERPDGSNFTLKIRSTKLEDSAMYFCASSEQYTGELFFGEGSRLTVL.

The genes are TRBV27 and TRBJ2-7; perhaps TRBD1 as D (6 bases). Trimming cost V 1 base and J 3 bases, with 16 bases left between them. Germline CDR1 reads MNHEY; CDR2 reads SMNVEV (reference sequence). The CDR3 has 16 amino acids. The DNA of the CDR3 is TGTGCCAGCAGTTTATATCAGGGGCACGTAGTCTACGAGCAGTACTTC. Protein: CASSLYQGHVVYEQYF.

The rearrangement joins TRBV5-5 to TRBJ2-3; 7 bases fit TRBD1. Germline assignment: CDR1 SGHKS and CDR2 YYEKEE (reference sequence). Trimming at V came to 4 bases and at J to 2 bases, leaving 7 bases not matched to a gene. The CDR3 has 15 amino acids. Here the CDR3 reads CASSPRDRLTDTQYF. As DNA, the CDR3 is TGTGCCAGCAGCCCCCGGGACAGACTCACAGATACGCAGTATTTT.

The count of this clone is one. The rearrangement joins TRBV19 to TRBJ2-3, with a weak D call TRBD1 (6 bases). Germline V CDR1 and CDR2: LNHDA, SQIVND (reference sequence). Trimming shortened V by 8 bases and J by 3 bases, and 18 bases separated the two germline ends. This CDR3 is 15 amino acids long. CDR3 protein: CASGTPRGRTDTQYF. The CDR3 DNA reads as TGTGCCAGTGGGACACCAAGGGGTCGTACAGATACGCAGTATTTT. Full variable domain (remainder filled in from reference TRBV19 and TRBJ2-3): DGGITQSPKYLFRKEGQNVTLSCEQNLNHDAMYWYRQDPGQGLRLIYYSQIVNDFQKGDIAEGYSVSREKKESFPLTVTSAQKNPTAFYLCASGTPRGRTDTQYFGPGTRLTVL.

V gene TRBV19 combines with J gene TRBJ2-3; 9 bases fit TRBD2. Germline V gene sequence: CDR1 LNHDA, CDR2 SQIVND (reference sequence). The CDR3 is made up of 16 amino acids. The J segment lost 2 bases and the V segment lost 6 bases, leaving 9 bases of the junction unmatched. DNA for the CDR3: TGTGCCAGTAGCTCCGGACTAGCGCGGAACACAGATACGCAGTATTTT. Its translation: CASSSGLARNTDTQYF.